The present T cell receptor (beta chain) was sequenced within a study of lymphopenia after photon versus proton radiotherapy (dated by TCRdb to the late 2010s). Notes on the research overall: Photon and proton radiation therapy were compared by the study for their immunological effects in patients with gastrointestinal tumors who developed high-grade lymphopenia. The 15 to 25 patients in the cohort had gastrointestinal tumors, were treated with either photon or proton therapy, and subsequently developed lymphopenia. The goal of the study was to characterize the differences between the two radiation modalities in how they affect the immune system.

Receptor libraries were prepared by the immunoSEQ multiplex PCR assay. T cell repertoires were profiled with deep sequencing of rearranged TCR beta loci together with multiparametric flow cytometry. TCRdb holds this immuneACCESS table with in-frame rearrangements only. Some clones are missing; in checked studies, unresolved V genes explain under half, and the rest has no known cause. Recorded for this sample are tens of thousands of clones; around 82% of them occurred a single time. The top ten clonotypes cover over 1.1% of the sample. The sample holds one count of this clone. What antigen it recognizes has not been identified. The sample holds no much larger clone one base away, and base qualities are not on file. Overall results and qualifications from the work: After the lymphocyte count nadir, repertoires from photon-treated patients showed oligoclonal expansion, particularly of CD8+ Temra cells, and this expansion drove the decline in diversity. The survival association was assessed only in patients who died, and the authors presented better survival with proton therapy as a possibility rather than a demonstrated result. Across the cohort, a larger post-nadir drop in TCR diversity was inversely correlated with overall survival time among patients who died. Relative stability during treatment was observed in proton-treated patients, whereas loss of naive T cells and TCR diversity and gain of effector/memory populations were observed in photon-treated patients.

V and J lose 2 bases and 1 base, and a span of 8 bases separates them. The CDR3, from cysteine to phenylalanine, totals 14 residues. Only the CDR3 portion is preserved as DNA: 42 bases, with reading frame beginning at the first base. The germline V gene gives CDR1 as MNHEY and CDR2 as SVGAGI. Material: peripheral blood, obtained from a patient treated with proton-based radiotherapy. The chain links TRBV6-5 with TRBJ1-1, with the identity of the D gene unclear. The receptor comes from a man aged 55 to 69 with pancreatic cancer. CDR3 loop: CASSYNYRNTEAFF. Here is the DNA: TGTGCCAGCAGTTACAACTACAGGAACACTGAAGCTTTCTTT.